The 18 T cell receptor beta chains in this list originate from one sample, sequenced in a study of blood T cells in healthy people across ages. A J-beta primer mix and a sample-barcoded 5' primer were used in a second PCR of roughly 6 to 11 cycles. Each CDR3 protein gets one entry after TCRdb re-called the 5' RACE reads with MiXCR. The table has about 1,500,000 distinct CDR3 sequences, about 28% seen once. Sequenced input: blood. The receptors come from a woman aged 25 to 39 in good health.

The sample holds many counts of this clonotype. CDR3 amino acids: CASSQKAKNIQYF. The CDR3, as DNA: TGTGCCAGCAGCCAAAAAGCCAAAAACATTCAGTACTTC. The chain carries TRBV3-1 and TRBJ2-4, with D unresolved. The CDR3 loop spans 13 amino acids. The V gene lost 2 bases and the J gene lost 0 bases, with 2 bases spanning the gap. Per the germline V gene, CDR1 is LGHDT and CDR2 is YNNKEL (reference sequence). Filled out from reference TRBV3-1 and TRBJ2-4, the complete variable domain reads DTAVSQTPKYLVTQMGNDKSIKCEQNLGHDTMYWYKQDSKKFLKIMFSYNNKELIINETVPNRFSPKSPDKAHLNLHINSLELGDSAVYFCASSQKAKNIQYFGAGTRLSVL.

The rearrangement uses TRBV7-2 and TRBJ2-3; 9 positions match TRBD1. CDR3 size: 15 residues. The germline V gene encodes CDR1 SGHTA and CDR2 FQGNSA. V shed 5 bases, J shed 7 bases, and the junction held 10 bases outside the gene matches. CDR3 region: CASSTHRGRIHTQYF. CDR3 DNA: TGTGCCAGCAGCACCCACAGGGGGCGCATACATACGCAGTATTTT.

The chain joins TRBV24-1 to TRBJ2-1; D possibly corresponds to TRBD2 (6 bases). The DNA end is more similar to TRBJ2-7, so the J call may be wrong. CDR1 KGHDR and CDR2 SFDVKD come from the germline V gene. This CDR3 region has 13 residues. CDR3 protein: CATGGASYNEQYF. The CDR3 DNA reads as TGTGCCACTGGAGGGGCCTCCTACAATGAGCAGTACTTC.

In regard to this clonotype: A much larger clone lies one base from this, so it may be a read error. V is TRBV6-5 and J is TRBJ2-1; 9 bases fit TRBD1. Trimming removed 6 bases from V and 10 bases from J; junction bases left unmatched: 10. Germline CDR1 is MNHEY and CDR2 is SVGAGI. The CDR3 is 14 residues long. The CDR3: CASSLDRGRAEQFF. The CDR3 coding sequence is TGTGCCAGCAGCCTGGACAGGGGAAGGGCCGAGCAGTTCTTC.

This clonotype was detected only a few times. The chain links TRBV20-1 to TRBJ2-7; the D call may be TRBD1 or TRBD2 (5 bases each). The germline CDR1 and CDR2 sequences are DFQATT and SNEGSKA (reference sequence). The CDR3 has 15 residues. V dropped 1 base and J dropped 1 base, with 14 bases sitting between them. DNA of the CDR3: TGCAGTGCTAGAGTCCCGGGGTACAGGTCCTACGAGCAGTACTTC. Its protein is CSARVPGYRSYEQYF.

This clonotype has a handful of counts. The V and J genes are TRBV6-2 or TRBV6-3 and TRBJ2-1, with TRBD2 identical over 8 bases. From germline, CDR1 is MNHEY and CDR2 SVGEGT. CDR3 length: 13 residues. V lost 7 bases to trimming and J lost 7 bases; unmatched junction nucleotides: 6. The CDR3 here is CASNLSGSNEQFF. Here the CDR3 DNA reads TGTGCCAGCAATCTGAGCGGGAGTAATGAGCAGTTCTTC.

The genes are TRBV7-2 and TRBJ2-7; 13 bases match TRBD2. With V trimmed by 6 bases and J by 5 bases, 4 bases remained unmatched. There are 14 residues in the CDR3. The germline V gene encodes CDR1 SGHTA and CDR2 FQGNSA. The CDR3 DNA follows: TGTGCCAGCAGAGGACTAGCGGGAGTAAACGAGCAGTACTTC. It is translated as CASRGLAGVNEQYF.

There are a few counts of this clonotype. The chain uses TRBV12-3 or TRBV12-4 and TRBJ2-1; 9 bases are a match to TRBD2. J was trimmed by 12 bases and V by 3 bases; bases with no gene match: 6. CDR3 length: 13 amino acids. The CDR3 DNA is TGTGCCAGCAGTTTGGGGCGCGGGAGGGCGCAGTTCTTC. Its protein product is CASSLGRGRAQFF.

This clonotype was seen more than once but under ten times. The chain has TRBV5-1 and TRBJ2-5; D uncertain. This CDR3 has 12 residues. The germline V gene encodes CDR1 SGHRS and CDR2 YFSETQ. V was clipped by 3 bases and J by 10 bases, with 13 bases between them. The CDR3 region has the DNA TGCGCCAGCAGCTCCGAACTCTTGAGCCAGTACTTC. Its translation is CASSSELLSQYF.

This clonotype has only a few counts. The chain is built from TRBV28 and TRBJ2-5, with TRBD1 matching over 7 bases. This CDR3 spans 14 amino acids. The V gene end was trimmed by 5 bases and the J gene end by 7 bases; junction bases not matched to a gene: 10. Germline CDR1 and CDR2: MDHEN and SYDVKM. The CDR3 is CASSMTGSERTQYF. The CDR3 bases are TGTGCCAGCAGTATGACAGGGAGTGAACGGACCCAGTACTTC.

About this clonotype: One end of the junction fails to match germline, which may point to a read error. The V gene is TRBV28, the J gene TRBJ2-6, with D perhaps matching TRBD1 (5 bases). Germline-derived CDR1 and CDR2 are MDHEN and SYDVKM. The CDR3 contains 15 residues. CDR3 DNA sequence: TGTGCCAGCAGTTTAACGCACTCTGGGGCCAACGTCCCGACTTTC. This sequence encodes CASSLTHSGANVPTF.

In its sample, this clonotype was seen many times. The V and J genes are TRBV19 and TRBJ2-3, with TRBD1 matching 7 bases. Unmatched junction bases numbered 9, after V lost 5 bases and J lost 4 bases. The germline gives CDR1 LNHDA, CDR2 SQIVND (reference sequence). This CDR3 is 15 amino acids long. CDR3 protein: CASSLTGDVADTQYF. CDR3 nucleotide sequence: TGTGCCAGTAGTTTAACAGGGGATGTGGCAGATACGCAGTATTTT.

In this sample, this clonotype turned up a few times. V usage is TRBV5-1 and J usage is TRBJ1-4; 8 nucleotides align to TRBD1. Germline V lookup: CDR1 SGHRS, CDR2 YFSETQ. The CDR3 covers 14 residues. Trimming removed 2 bases from V and 8 bases from J; junction bases left unmatched: 5. The DNA for the CDR3 is TGCGCCAGCAGCTTCGAGACAGGGGACGAAAAACTGTTTTTT. Amino acid sequence: CASSFETGDEKLFF.

This clonotype was recorded only once. The chain recombines TRBV24-1 with TRBJ2-3; D remains ambiguous. The CDR3 is made up of 14 amino acids. The ends were cut back, 0 bases at V and 3 bases at J, with 6 bases in the middle. Germline CDR1 is KGHDR and CDR2 is SFDVKD. The CDR3 DNA reads as TGTGCCACCAGTGATTTGCAAGGGACAGATACGCAGTATTTT. As protein: CATSDLQGTDTQYF.

This clonotype was observed a handful of times. The chain uses TRBV12-3 or TRBV12-4 and TRBJ2-3; 9 nucleotides align to TRBD1. The CDR3 runs to 15 residues. V dropped 3 bases and J dropped 8; count of bases not matched to a gene: 9. CDR3 sequence (DNA): TGTGCCAGCAGTTTGGGACAGGGTATTCTCGGTACGCAGTATTTT. It yields the protein CASSLGQGILGTQYF.

V is TRBV20-1 and J is TRBJ2-3; D possibly matches TRBD1 or TRBD2 (6 bases each). Trimming shortened V by 6 bases and J by 0 bases, and 16 bases separated the two germline ends. Germline V gene lookup returns CDR1 DFQATT and CDR2 SNEGSKA (reference sequence). The CDR3 has 15 residues. As DNA, the CDR3 is TGCAGTGCGCAGTCCGGGGGCGGGAGCACAGATACGCAGTATTTT. Its protein product is CSAQSGGGSTDTQYF.

This clonotype was observed at least ten times. The chain combines TRBV6-5 with TRBJ2-1; 8 bases align to TRBD1. CDR1 is MNHEY and CDR2 is SVGAGI in the germline V gene. The junction had 5 bases not matched to a gene; V was cut back by 5 bases and J by 2 bases. This CDR3 contains 15 residues. The CDR3 DNA reads TGTGCCAGCAGTCCCGACAGGGGCCCCTACAATGAGCAGTTCTTC. Protein: CASSPDRGPYNEQFF.

In its sample, this clonotype was seen a few times. This rearrangement joins TRBV2 to TRBJ1-5; no clear D gene. The CDR3 covers 16 residues. CDR1 and CDR2 from the germline V gene are SNHLY and FYNNEI. Trimming cost V 0 bases and J 7 bases, with 16 bases left between them. This chain's CDR3 is CASSEAPAGLSQPQHF. The CDR3 DNA is TGTGCCAGCAGTGAAGCCCCCGCAGGTCTGTCCCAGCCCCAGCATTTT.